A selection of T cell receptor beta chains follows, all from one sample in a study of cytotoxic CD8 clonotypes in ibrutinib-treated CLL. The assay was immunoSEQ multiplex PCR, and TCRdb's table has in-frame clones only and misses some. The sample yields about 310,000 clones, 80% seen once. Sequenced here: PBMCs, sampled before ibrutinib treatment. The receptor source for this set is a human donor with chronic lymphocytic leukemia. The CDR3 runs from the conserved cysteine through the conserved F or W. The D gene is left open where the match is weak. A row's size may be missing; if present it is once, few, many or a size class.

TRBJ2-1 once TRBD2 TRBV9 TGTGCCAGCAGCGTGGACACGGGACCGTTACTAGCGGGAGGGAGGTATAATGAGCAGTTCTTC CASSVDTGPLLAGGRYNEQFF
TRBJ2-1 - - TRBV11-2 TGTGCCAGCAGCTTAAGACCATACAATGAGCAGTTCTTC CASSLRPYNEQFF
TRBJ1-1 - TRBD1 TRBV5-1 TGCGCCAGCAGCAGGACAGGGGGCTTTGATACGGGTGAAGCTTTCTTT CASSRTGGFDTGEAFF
TRBJ2-1 once - TRBV21-1 TGTGCCAGCAGCAAAGAGTTGCTAGTCAGCTCCTACAATGAGCAGTTCTTC CASSKELLVSSYNEQFF
TRBJ1-1 - - TRBV4-3 TGCGCCAGCAGCCAAACATCCATCAGGCGAAAGAACACTGAAGCTTTCTTT CASSQTSIRRKNTEAFF
TRBJ1-4 - - TRBV4-3 TGCGCCAGCAGCCAACAGGGGTTTGCAACTAATGAAAAACTGTTTTTT CASSQQGFATNEKLFF
TRBJ2-1 - TRBD1 TRBV5-1 TGCGCCAGCAGCTTCGACAGGGTCGCCTACAATGAGCAGTTCTTC CASSFDRVAYNEQFF
TRBJ2-2 - TRBD2 TRBV9 TGTGCCAGCAGCGCATGGACTAGCGGGGAGCTGTTTTTT CASSAWTSGELFF
TRBJ1-5 - - TRBV4-3 TGCGCCAGCAGCCAAGAGCATGGAAATCAGCCCCAGCATTTT CASSQEHGNQPQHF
TRBJ1-2 - - TRBV4-1 TGCGCCAGCAGCCAAGATCAGAAAAACTATGGCTACACCTTC CASSQDQKNYGYTF
TRBJ2-7 - - TRBV13 TGTGCCAGCAGCCCTGGGGCAGGGGAGGACTACGAGCAGTACTTC CASSPGAGEDYEQYF
TRBJ1-2 - - TRBV15 TGTGCCACCAGCAGAGATTTGGTCGGGGGTCACACCTTC CATSRDLVGGHTF
TRBJ2-1 - TRBD2 TRBV27 TGTGCCAGCAGTTACGGACTAGCGGGCTACAATGAGCAGTTCTTC CASSYGLAGYNEQFF
TRBJ2-1 - TRBD2 TRBV25-1 TGTGCCAGCAGTGATTCTCTATTAGCGGGAGTAAGATCGGGTGAGCAGTTCTTC CASSDSLLAGVRSGEQFF
TRBJ2-7 few - TRBV5-1 TGCGCCAGCAGCTCCCACCGGTACGAGCAGTACTTC CASSSHRYEQYF
TRBJ2-2 - TRBD2 TRBV5-1 TGCGCCAGCAGCTTTTCAGGGGGTCTATCTAGCGGGAAAGACACCGGGGAGCTGTTTTTT CASSFSGGLSSGKDTGELFF
TRBJ2-3 - TRBD2 TRBV28 TGTGCCAGCTCCCTACTACGGGAGGGTATAGATACGCAGTATTTT CASSLLREGIDTQYF
TRBJ2-1 - TRBD2 TRBV11-2 TGTGCCAGCAGCTATGGACTAGGTGCGTACGGTGAGCAGTTCTTC CASSYGLGAYGEQFF
TRBJ2-7 - - TRBV5-1 TGCGCCAGCAGCTCAGAGTACGAGCAGTACTTC CASSSEYEQYF
TRBJ1-2 once TRBD1 TRBV6-1 TGTGCCAGCAGTTTCAGGGGGCTCGTCAACTATGGCTACACCTTC CASSFRGLVNYGYTF
TRBJ2-7 - - TRBV30 TGTGCCTGGAGTAGGGCGGCCTTGCGGAGCTCCTACGAGCAGTACTTC CAWSRAALRSSYEQYF
TRBJ1-1 few TRBD1 TRBV2 TGTGCCAGCAGTCTCCGACAGGGGTTAGTTGAGGACACTGAAGCTTTCTTT CASSLRQGLVEDTEAFF
TRBJ2-5 - - TRBV4-1 TGCGCCAGCAGCCAACTCCCCCCGGACACCCACAGGGTGGAGACCCAGTACTTC CASSQLPPDTHRVETQYF
TRBJ1-1 - TRBD1 TRBV28 TGTGCCAGCAGTTTTTACAGGGGGGGCACTGAAGCTTTCTTT CASSFYRGGTEAFF
TRBJ2-1 - - TRBV18 TGTGCCAGCTCATTTGGAGCGGACTCCCCAGCCTTCTTC CASSFGADSPAFF
TRBJ1-2 - - TRBV5-1 TGCGCCAGCAGCTTGGTTACGGGGGCATATGGCTACACCTTC CASSLVTGAYGYTF
TRBJ2-1 - TRBD2 TRBV9 TGTGCCAGCAGCGTAGGGACTAGCGGGAGCTCCTACAATGAGCAGTTCTTC CASSVGTSGSSYNEQFF
TRBJ2-3 - TRBD1 TRBV23-1 TGCGCCAGCATGGGACAGGGGATATCTAGCACAGATACGCAGTATTTT CASMGQGISSTDTQYF
TRBJ2-7 - TRBD1 TRBV4-1 TGCGCCAGCAGCCCGACAGGGGGCAGCGGGAGAGGGTACGAGCAGTACTTC CASSPTGGSGRGYEQYF
TRBJ1-3 - TRBD1 TRBV28 TGTGCCACTGAAGGGGGCACCTCTGGAAACACCATATATTTT CATEGGTSGNTIYF
TRBJ2-1 - TRBD2 TRBV2 TGTGCCAGCTCGGGGACTAGCGGATTCAATGAGCAGTTCTTC CASSGTSGFNEQFF
TRBJ1-1 - - TRBV19 TGTGCCAGTAGTTCCGTGAACACTGAAGCTTTCTTT CASSSVNTEAFF
TRBJ2-7 - TRBD2 TRBV4-2 TGTGCCAGCAGCCAAGAGAAGCGGGAGTTCCACGAGCAGTACTTC CASSQEKREFHEQYF
TRBJ1-4 - - TRBV25-1 TGTGCCAGCAGTCCACCGTATAATGAAAAACTGTTTTTT CASSPPYNEKLFF
TRBJ1-5 - - TRBV15 TGTGCCACCAGCACCGGACAGAAGAATCAGCCCCAGCATTTT CATSTGQKNQPQHF
TRBJ2-2 - - TRBV4-1 TGCGCCAGCAGCCAACTTCTCTCGGGGGCCGGGGAGCTGTTTTTT CASSQLLSGAGELFF
TRBJ2-1 - - TRBV28 TGTGCCAGCAGGGGACCAAACTACAATGAGCAGTTCTTC CASRGPNYNEQFF
TRBJ2-1 few TRBD2 TRBV5-4 TGTGCCAGCAGCTACCCGGGACTAGCGGACAATGAGCAGTTCTTC CASSYPGLADNEQFF
TRBJ1-1 - TRBD1 TRBV9 TGTGCCAGCAGCGATACAGGGGGCGTATTTACTGAAGCTTTCTTT CASSDTGGVFTEAFF
TRBJ1-5 - - TRBV18 TGTGCCAGCTCACCGGGTAGCAATCAGCCCCAGCATTTT CASSPGSNQPQHF
TRBJ2-6 - - TRBV5-1 TGCGCCAGCAGCTTCACGGGTTCTGGGGCCAACGTCCTGACTTTC CASSFTGSGANVLTF
TRBJ2-6 few - TRBV2 TGTGCCAGCATACAGACATCTGGGGCCAACGTCCTGACTTTC CASIQTSGANVLTF
TRBJ1-2 - - TRBV29-1 TGCAGCGTTGGGGAGGGCTACTATGGCTACACCTTC CSVGEGYYGYTF
TRBJ1-2 - TRBD1 TRBV4-2 TGTGCCAGCAGCCAAGCGCCCCCGGACAGGGACGATGGCTACACCTTC CASSQAPPDRDDGYTF
TRBJ2-7 - TRBD1 TRBV4-3 TGCGCCAGCAGCCAAGCGTCGGGGGACAGGGGTTGGGACGAGCAGTACTTC CASSQASGDRGWDEQYF
TRBJ2-7 once - TRBV15 TGTGCCACCAGCAGAGATCACCGGTACGAGCAGTACTTC CATSRDHRYEQYF
TRBJ2-7 - TRBD1 TRBV4-1 TGCGCCAGCAGCCTGACAGGGGCGTGGGAGCAGTACTTC CASSLTGAWEQYF
TRBJ2-5 - TRBD2 TRBV9 TGTGCCAGCAGCCTAAGGACTAGCGGAACTCAAGAGACCCAGTACTTC CASSLRTSGTQETQYF
TRBJ1-4 few - TRBV30 TGTGCCTGGAGTGTTGCGGGGGAAAAACTGTTTTTT CAWSVAGEKLFF
TRBJ2-1 - TRBD2 TRBV11-2 TGTGCCAGCAGCCGACTCTCCGGGACTAGCGTCGCTGAGCAGTTCTTC CASSRLSGTSVAEQFF
TRBJ1-2 few TRBD1 TRBV7-2 TGTGCCAGCAGGGGACAGGAGTATGGCTACACCTTC CASRGQEYGYTF
TRBJ1-3 - - TRBV30 TGTGCCTGGAGTGAAGTCGGGGGCACTGGAAACACCATATATTTT CAWSEVGGTGNTIYF
TRBJ1-2 - - TRBV7-9 TGTGCCAGCAGTTCAAGCACAGGAGCTACGGGCTACACCTTC CASSSSTGATGYTF
TRBJ2-2 - TRBD2 TRBV7-2 TGTGCCAGCAGCTTCGGGTTAGCGGGACTCCCGAACACCGGGGAGCTGTTTTTT CASSFGLAGLPNTGELFF